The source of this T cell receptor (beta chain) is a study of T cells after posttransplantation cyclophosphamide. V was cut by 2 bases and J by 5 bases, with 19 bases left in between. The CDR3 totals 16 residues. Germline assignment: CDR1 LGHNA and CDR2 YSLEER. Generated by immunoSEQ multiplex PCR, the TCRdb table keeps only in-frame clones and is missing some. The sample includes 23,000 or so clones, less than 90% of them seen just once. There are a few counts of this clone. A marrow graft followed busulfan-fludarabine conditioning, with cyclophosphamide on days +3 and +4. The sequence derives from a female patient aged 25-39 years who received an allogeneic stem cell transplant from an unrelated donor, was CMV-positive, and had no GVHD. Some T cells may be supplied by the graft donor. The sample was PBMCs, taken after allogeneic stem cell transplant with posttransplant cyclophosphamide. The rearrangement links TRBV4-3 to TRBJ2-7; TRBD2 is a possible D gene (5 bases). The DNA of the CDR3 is TGCGCCAGCAGCCAACCAGCCCGCGCCCCCGGGGACGAGCAGTACTTC. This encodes CASSQPARAPGDEQYF.